The rows below give T cell receptor beta chains drawn from one sample of a study of cytomegalovirus exposure and HLA in healthy donors. Sequencing was performed with immunoSEQ multiplex PCR; in TCRdb, only in-frame clones are kept and a portion is missing. Of 55,000 to 70,000 clones listed, roughly 90% are singletons. What was sequenced was PBMCs. Every receptor here comes from a woman under 40 in good health and CMV-seronegative. Both conserved end residues are part of each CDR3. A D gene is named only where the DNA matches it firmly. Only part of the rows carry a size: once, few, many, or a class if the clone is expanded.

>TRBJ2-1|TRBV7-7|TRBD2|few
TGTGCTAGCAGCTTGGGATCACTAGCGGGATACGAGCAGTTCTTC
CASSLGSLAGYEQFF
>TRBJ2-5|TRBV28|-|-
TGTGCCAGCAGTCCCCCAACTGCCCTCCGGGAGACCCAGTACTTC
CASSPPTALRETQYF
>TRBJ1-2|TRBV9|TRBD1|-
TGTGCCAGCAGTTACGGACAGGGAGGAGGCTATGGCTACACCTTC
CASSYGQGGGYGYTF
>TRBJ2-1|TRBV19|-|-
TGTGCCAGTAGTGTACAGGGGGGGTACAATGAGCAGTTCTTC
CASSVQGGYNEQFF
>TRBJ2-7|TRBV5-4|TRBD1|-
TGTGCCAGCAGCTCACAGGGGGCGGGCTACGAGCAGTACTTC
CASSSQGAGYEQYF
>TRBJ1-2|TRBV6-1|-|-
TGTGCCAGCAACCTACAGGGTTATGGCTACACCTTC
CASNLQGYGYTF
>TRBJ1-1|TRBV19|-|-
TGTGCCAGTAGTATATGGGGACATACTGAAGCTTTCTTT
CASSIWGHTEAFF
>TRBJ1-5|TRBV7-2|-|-
TGTGCCAGCAGCGCATGGGAGCTGGGGAAAAATCAGCCCCAGCATTTT
CASSAWELGKNQPQHF
>TRBJ2-1|TRBV6-5|-|-
TGTGCCAGCAGTTTTCAGGGGTTTTGGTTCTTC
CASSFQGFWFF
>TRBJ2-1|TRBV5-4|-|many
TGTGCCAGCAGCTTTGGAGGGAGTTACAATGAGCAGTTCTTC
CASSFGGSYNEQFF
>TRBJ1-2|TRBV4-2|TRBD1|-
TGTGCCAGCAGCCAAGATGGACAGGGCGTCTTCTATGGCTACACCTTC
CASSQDGQGVFYGYTF
>TRBJ1-2|TRBV6-1|-|-
TGTGCCAGCAGTGCGGGAGGGGAGGGTGGCTACACCTTC
CASSAGGEGGYTF
>TRBJ2-7|TRBV5-1|TRBD2|once
TGCGCCAGCAGCTTGGCCCCGGGACTAGCGGATAGCCCCTACGAGCAGTACTTC
CASSLAPGLADSPYEQYF
>TRBJ1-4|TRBV6-1|-|-
TGTGCCAGCAGCCTCGGGGTTTCTACTAATGAAAAACTGTTTTTT
CASSLGVSTNEKLFF
>TRBJ2-5|TRBV30|-|-
TGTGCCTGGAGTCCGGCGGAGGAGACCCAGTACTTC
CAWSPAEETQYF
>TRBJ1-5|TRBV6-1|-|once
TGTGCCGGCAGTGATCCGGACAGCGACCCTCATAGCAATCAGCCCCAGCATTTT
CAGSDPDSDPHSNQPQHF
>TRBJ1-1|TRBV28|-|-
TGTGCCAGTCCTAAGTCGGGGGTGGGGAACACTGAAGCTTTCTTT
CASPKSGVGNTEAFF
>TRBJ1-1|TRBV6-5|-|-
TGTGCCAGCACCTCCCCGGGAGGGGAAAACACTGAAGCTTTCTTT
CASTSPGGENTEAFF
>TRBJ2-7|TRBV6-1|-|-
TGTGCCAGCAGTCAGGGTAGTCCACCCTACGAGCAGTACTTC
CASSQGSPPYEQYF
>TRBJ1-2|TRBV28|-|-
TGTGCCAGCAGAGACAGCTATGGCTACACCTTC
CASRDSYGYTF
>TRBJ2-5|TRBV30|-|-
TGTGCCTGGAATCTGGGACTGGAACAAGAGACCCAGTACTTC
CAWNLGLEQETQYF
>TRBJ2-1|TRBV2|-|-
TGTGCCGGCCGGAGTGTAGCCTACAATGAGCAGTTCTTC
CAGRSVAYNEQFF
>TRBJ2-7|TRBV7-9|TRBD1|-
TGTGCCAGCATCCGGGGACAGGGGGCAGCCTACGAGCAGTACTTC
CASIRGQGAAYEQYF
>TRBJ1-2|TRBV5-8|-|-
TGTGCCAGCAGCCCCTCTACCGCAACAGGATTCTATGGCTACACCTTC
CASSPSTATGFYGYTF
>TRBJ2-1|TRBV10-2|TRBD2|-
TGCGCCAGCAAACGAGCCGGGACTAGCGGTCAAAGCTCCTACAATGAGCAGTTCTTC
CASKRAGTSGQSSYNEQFF
>TRBJ2-7|TRBV9|-|-
TGTGCCAGCAGCGTAGAAGGTAGCGCGAGCTCCTACGAGCAGTACTTC
CASSVEGSASSYEQYF
>TRBJ1-5|TRBV27|TRBD1|-
TGTGCCAGCAGTTGGACAGGGGGCAATCAGCCCCAGCATTTT
CASSWTGGNQPQHF
>TRBJ1-1|TRBV4-2|-|-
TGTGCCAGCAGCCAAGAGGGGGGGACTGAAGCTTTCTTT
CASSQEGGTEAFF
>TRBJ1-2|TRBV28|-|-
TGTGCCAGCAGTAGAGATCTCAACTATGGCTACACCTTC
CASSRDLNYGYTF
>TRBJ2-7|TRBV30|TRBD2|-
TGTGCCTGGAGTATAGCGGGGGGCGAGCAGTACTTC
CAWSIAGGEQYF
>TRBJ2-3|TRBV7-9|TRBD2|once
TGTGCCAGCAGCCCCCAGGGACTAGCGGGAGGGGCAGATACGCAGTATTTT
CASSPQGLAGGADTQYF
>TRBJ1-1|TRBV9|-|-
TGTGCCAGCAGCGTTGAGGCGAACACTGAAGCTTTCTTT
CASSVEANTEAFF
>TRBJ2-5|TRBV6-1|TRBD2|-
TGTGCCAGCAGTATTAGCGGGGCCCAAGAGACCCAGTACTTC
CASSISGAQETQYF
>TRBJ2-3|TRBV7-2|-|-
TGTGCCAGCAGCTCCCCGGAGGGACGGACCACAGATACGCAGTATTTT
CASSSPEGRTTDTQYF
>TRBJ2-3|TRBV6-5|TRBD2|-
TGTGCCAGCAGTAATAGCGGGAGAGATACGCAGTATTTT
CASSNSGRDTQYF
>TRBJ1-3|TRBV5-1|-|-
TGCGCCAGCGGTTCAGGGGTTTCTGGAAACACCATATATTTT
CASGSGVSGNTIYF
>TRBJ2-1|TRBV25-1|-|once
TGTGCCAGCAGTGGGGCACAGGAGCTCAATGAGCAGTTCTTC
CASSGAQELNEQFF
>TRBJ2-6|TRBV6-4|TRBD2|-
TGTGCCAGCAGTGACTCTCACGGGGGGGGCTCTGGGGCCAACGTCCTGACTTTC
CASSDSHGGGSGANVLTF
>TRBJ1-1|TRBV6-1|-|once
TGTGCCAGCAGTGGTGACATGAACACTGAAGCTTTCTTT
CASSGDMNTEAFF
>TRBJ2-1|TRBV6-5|-|-
TGTGCCAGCGGAAAAGTACAGCTTTGGGATGAGCAGTTCTTC
CASGKVQLWDEQFF
>TRBJ2-7|TRBV5-1|TRBD2|few
TGCGCCAGCAGCGTTTGGACTAGCGGGCAAAACTACGAGCAGTACTTC
CASSVWTSGQNYEQYF
>TRBJ2-1|TRBV27|TRBD2|-
TGTGCCAGCAGTCCAGGACTAGCGGGGTACAATGAGCAGTTCTTC
CASSPGLAGYNEQFF
>TRBJ1-1|TRBV5-8|-|once
TGTGCCAGCAGCTTGGTCTTGGGCGGTGGGGCGAACACTGAAGCTTTCTTT
CASSLVLGGGANTEAFF
>TRBJ2-1|TRBV7-3|TRBD2|once
TGTGCCAGCAGCAACCTAGCGGGAGGCGGGGGCAATGAGCAGTTCTTC
CASSNLAGGGGNEQFF
>TRBJ2-7|TRBV5-1|-|-
TGCGCCAGCAGCTTGGTAGCGGATGTATCCTACGAGCAGTACTTC
CASSLVADVSYEQYF
>TRBJ1-2|TRBV29-1|-|-
TGCAGCGTTGAGAGCAGGGGCGGGTATGGCTACACCTTC
CSVESRGGYGYTF
>TRBJ1-2|TRBV7-8|TRBD1|-
TGTGCCAGCAGCTTAGGCCCAGGGCCTAGGGGGCTTACCTATGGCTACACCTTC
CASSLGPGPRGLTYGYTF
>TRBJ1-1|TRBV19|TRBD1|once
TGTGCCAGTAGCCCACGCCCGGGACAGGAGGGGAAGAACACTGAAGCTTTCTTT
CASSPRPGQEGKNTEAFF
>TRBJ1-4|TRBV15|TRBD1|-
TGTGCCACCAGCAGAGCCCCGACAGGGGGCGATGAAAAACTGTTTTTT
CATSRAPTGGDEKLFF
>TRBJ2-1|TRBV27|-|-
TGTGCCAGCAGTTTACGGGGGAGCCGCCCCTACAATGAGCAGTTCTTC
CASSLRGSRPYNEQFF
>TRBJ2-7|TRBV10-2|TRBD2|once
TGCGCCAGTATAGCGGGAGGCACCTACGAGCAGTACTTC
CASIAGGTYEQYF
>TRBJ1-1|TRBV19|-|-
TGTGCCAGTAGTGCTGAGGCCTGGTCTGAAGCTTTCTTT
CASSAEAWSEAFF
>TRBJ1-2|TRBV7-2|-|-
TGTGCCAGCAGCTACAACAGGGTACGGGGCTACACCTTC
CASSYNRVRGYTF
>TRBJ2-1|TRBV9|TRBD2|-
TGTGCCAGCAGCGTCACCGGGACTAGCGGGATCGGGCAGTTCTTC
CASSVTGTSGIGQFF
>TRBJ1-2|TRBV9|TRBD1|-
TGTGCCAGCAGCGTAGGGGTAGGGGGCGTCTATGGCTACACCTTC
CASSVGVGGVYGYTF
>TRBJ1-5|TRBV19|-|few
TGTGCCAGTCGCGGGACGGGATTCTCGCAGCCCCAGCATTTT
CASRGTGFSQPQHF
>TRBJ2-7|TRBV4-2|TRBD2|few
TGTGCCAGCAGCCCCAACTCGGCGGGGGGCGCGAACGAGCAGTACTTC
CASSPNSAGGANEQYF
>TRBJ1-4|TRBV4-2|TRBD1|-
TGTGCCAGCAGCCAAGACGCAGGGGGCGAAAAACTGTTTTTT
CASSQDAGGEKLFF
>TRBJ2-7|TRBV5-4|TRBD2|once
TGTGCCAGCAGCTTGGGGGGGGCTAGCGGGAGAGAAGAGCAGTACTTC
CASSLGGASGREEQYF